The present T cell receptor beta chain was sequenced within a study of shared clonotypes between healthy human individuals. Looking at the study overall: Researchers assigned three CD4 naive, three CD4 memory, two CD8 naive and one CD8 memory plate to each donor.

The V gene's germline CDR1 is KGHSH and CDR2 LQKENI. The CDR3 totals 19 residues. V was cut by 3 bases and J by 2 bases, with 22 bases left in between. Study-wide results and caveats: Among donors, clonotype sharing was expected to be affected by sequencing depth. Sequencing of the sorted subsets was shown by rarefaction to be incomplete despite large depth.

Remarks on this clone: Antigen: not known.

Naive CD8 cells lacked CD45RO, underwent positive selection for CCR7 and left out terminally differentiated effector memory CD45RA+ cells. Genomic DNA of every subset was divided equally among multiple immunoSEQ plates. The table came from immunoSEQ multiplex PCR; TCRdb's copy has only in-frame clones and leaves some out. The sample consists of about 2 million clones, approximately 94% of them appearing once. The receptor was derived from a man in his late teens or twenties in good health. This chain uses TRBV18 with TRBJ2-2, with D hard to call. Sequences were obtained from naive CD8+ T cells sorted from blood. The CDR3 loop is CASSPQLFDGPTNTGELFF. The CDR3 coding sequence is TGTGCCAGCTCACCTCAACTTTTTGACGGACCAACCAACACCGGGGAGCTGTTTTTT.